A single sample gave rise to the 24 T cell receptor beta chains below, sequenced in a study of spatial heterogeneity in lung cancer. One entry per CDR3 protein, called by TCRdb with MiXCR from the 5' RACE reads. The table includes 6,500 or so distinct CDR3 sequences, around 7% detected once. Described time point: sample taken at primary tumor resection. The sample here was PBMCs, taken at surgery. Receptors were obtained from a male donor with early-stage non-small cell lung cancer.

At least ten counts were recorded for this clonotype. V usage is TRBV14 and J usage is TRBJ2-7; tentative D call: TRBD2 (5 bases). The V gene lost 4 bases and the J gene lost 1 base, with 17 bases spanning the gap. CDR1 SGHDN and CDR2 FVKESK come from the germline V gene. This CDR3 comprises 16 residues. The CDR3 DNA sequence: TGTGCCAGCAGCCCCTCCTGGCCGGGGAAGTCCTACGAGCAGTACTTC. This gives the protein CASSPSWPGKSYEQYF.

CDR3 nucleotides: TGTGCCAGCAGCCCCGCCGGGACAGACTACGAGCAGTACGTC. Amino acid sequence: CASSPAGTDYEQYV. V gene TRBV6-5 combines with J gene TRBJ2-7; 7 bases are a match to TRBD1. V was pared by 6 bases and J by 3 bases, with 8 bases of the junction left unmatched. The CDR3 spans 14 residues. Germline CDR1 reads MNHEY; CDR2 reads SVGAGI.

The chain links TRBV6-5 to TRBJ1-3; 8 bases agree with TRBD1. V was pared by 2 bases and J by 2 bases, with 2 bases of the junction left unmatched. There are 15 residues in the CDR3. The germline V gene has CDR1 MNHEY and CDR2 SVGAGI. CDR3 loop: CASSYGRGPGNTIYF. In nucleotides, the CDR3 is TGTGCCAGCAGTTACGGCAGGGGGCCTGGAAACACCATATATTTT.

In its sample, this clonotype was seen many times. The chain recombines TRBV2 with TRBJ1-6; no firm D call. V gave up 6 bases and J gave up 3 bases, with 6 bases separating them. Germline-derived CDR1 and CDR2 are SNHLY and FYNNEI. This CDR3 has 13 residues. CDR3 sequence (DNA): TGTGCCAGCAGGGAGAACTATAATTCACCCCTCCACTTT. This codes for CASRENYNSPLHF.

This clonotype was found many times. The chain is built from TRBV20-1 and TRBJ1-1; the D gene is possibly TRBD1 (6 bases). Germline CDR1 DFQATT, CDR2 SNEGSKA (reference sequence). With 1 base removed from V and 1 base from J, the gap between germline ends came to 16 bases. The CDR3 is 16 residues long. The CDR3 nucleotides are TGCAGTGCTAGAGCGCGAAGGGGGACGGGGAACACTGAAGCTTTCTTT. Its protein product is CSARARRGTGNTEAFF.

This clonotype was observed at least ten times. CDR3 bases: TGTGCCAGCAGTTACCGGGGAACCCGGCGGGAGACCCAGTACTTC. This sequence encodes CASSYRGTRRETQYF. The chain recombines TRBV6-2 or TRBV6-3 with TRBJ2-5; a weak D match, TRBD2 (5 bases). Germline assignment: CDR1 MNHEY and CDR2 SVGEGT. V shed 2 bases and J shed 5 bases, with 15 bases lying between them. The CDR3 totals 15 residues.

At least ten counts were recorded for this clonotype. The chain recombines TRBV7-9 with TRBJ2-1; no clear D gene. V shed 2 bases and J shed 7 bases, with 3 bases lying between them. The V gene's germline CDR1 is SEHNR and CDR2 FQNEAQ (reference sequence). The CDR3 runs to 11 residues. The CDR3 DNA sequence: TGTGCCAGCAGCTTAAAGAATGAGCAGTTCTTC. It is translated as CASSLKNEQFF.

V usage is TRBV14 and J usage is TRBJ1-1; D may be TRBD1 (6 bases). The V end lost 4 bases, the J end lost 10 bases, and 16 bases lay between the germline ends. The CDR3 sequence is 13 residues long. Germline V gene lookup returns CDR1 SGHDN and CDR2 FVKESK. This CDR3 is CASSRTQGFGAFF. CDR3 in DNA: TGTGCCAGCAGCCGCACACAGGGTTTTGGAGCTTTCTTT.

This clonotype has a count of ten or more. J is TRBJ1-5 and V is TRBV6-1; tentatively, D is TRBD1 (5 bases). Germline CDR1 MNHNS, CDR2 SASEGT. The germline V and J ends were trimmed by 5 bases and 3 bases, with 17 bases remaining between them. The CDR3 is made up of 16 amino acids. The CDR3: CASSLTVTGNNQPQHF. The CDR3 DNA is TGTGCCAGCAGTCTGACGGTTACAGGAAACAATCAGCCCCAGCATTTT.

This clonotype was recorded at least ten times. This chain links TRBV2 with TRBJ2-3; possibly TRBD2 for D (6 bases). With 3 bases removed from V and 5 bases from J, the gap between germline ends came to 21 bases. The V gene's germline CDR1 is SNHLY and CDR2 FYNNEI. This CDR3 has 17 residues. CDR3 coding DNA: TGTGCCAGCAGTGATCCCGCCCTAGCGTGGTCGAGAGATACGCAGTATTTT. Translated, it gives CASSDPALAWSRDTQYF.

At least ten counts were recorded for this clonotype. CDR3: CASSLGLAGGNEQFF. For the CDR3, the DNA is TGTGCCAGCAGCTTAGGCCTAGCGGGAGGGAATGAGCAGTTCTTC. V usage is TRBV11-2 and J usage is TRBJ2-1; 12 bases match TRBD2. The V gene end was trimmed by 1 base and the J gene end by 7 bases; junction bases not matched to a gene: 2. Germline CDR1 reads SGHAT; CDR2 reads FQNNGV. This CDR3 spans 15 amino acids.

This clonotype came up many times. The chain links TRBV6-5 to TRBJ2-5; 7 bases are shared with TRBD2. Trimming removed 6 bases from V and 7 bases from J; junction bases left unmatched: 8. The CDR3 totals 13 residues. In germline, CDR1 is MNHEY, CDR2 SVGAGI. CDR3 in DNA: TGTGCCAGCAGCCTCGGGACTAAGTGGACCCAGTACTTC. This codes for CASSLGTKWTQYF.

This clonotype was counted ten times or more. The chain couples TRBV4-2 to TRBJ1-1; no definite D call. CDR3 length: 14 residues. The V gene's germline CDR1 is LGHNA and CDR2 YNFKEQ. Trimming removed 1 base from V and 6 bases from J, with 12 bases in between. In DNA form, the CDR3 reads TGTGCCAGCAGCCAAGCTGGTCAGATCGCTGAAGCTTTCTTT. Translation gives CASSQAGQIAEAFF.

In its sample, this clonotype was seen many times. V is TRBV2 and J is TRBJ2-3; D remains unclear. CDR1 is SNHLY, CDR2 FYNNEI, per germline. V lost 4 bases, J lost 12 bases, and 17 bases lay in between. The CDR3 extends over 13 amino acids. The CDR3 DNA is TGTGCCAGCAGTGTAGGCGGACCCATAACACAGTATTTT. Translated: CASSVGGPITQYF.

This clonotype was detected ten times or more. The rearrangement links TRBV24-1 to TRBJ2-3, with D perhaps matching TRBD1 or TRBD2 (5 bases each). V dropped 4 bases and J dropped 6 bases, with 16 bases sitting between them. Germline assignment: CDR1 KGHDR and CDR2 SFDVKD. This CDR3 spans 15 amino acids. The CDR3 sequence: CATSEPGRTTDTQYF. As DNA, the CDR3 is TGTGCCACCAGTGAACCGGGACGTACGACGGATACGCAGTATTTT.

This clonotype was counted at least ten times. This chain joins TRBV28 and TRBJ2-1, with 9 bases lining up with TRBD2. V lost 2 bases and J lost 9; bases outside the gene matches: 11. The germline CDR1 and CDR2 sequences are MDHEN and SYDVKM. The CDR3 totals 16 residues. CDR3 region: CASSLELRGGPGEQFF. The CDR3 coding sequence is TGTGCCAGCAGTTTAGAGTTGCGGGGGGGCCCGGGTGAGCAGTTCTTC. The full variable domain, with the rest looked up from reference TRBV28 and TRBJ2-1, is DVKVTQSSRYLVKRTGEKVFLECVQDMDHENMFWYRQDPGLGLRLIYFSYDVKMKEKGDIPEGYSVSREKKERFSLILESASTNQTSMYLCASSLELRGGPGEQFFGPGTRLTVL.

At least ten counts were recorded for this clonotype. The chain joins TRBV9 to TRBJ2-3; D ambiguous. Germline V gene lookup returns CDR1 SGDLS and CDR2 YYNGEE. The CDR3 length is 15 residues. V dropped 3 bases and J dropped 4 bases, with 15 bases sitting between them. CDR3 coding DNA: TGTGCCAGCAGCGCGCAGGCAACTTCGGCAGATACGCAGTATTTT. Translated, it gives CASSAQATSADTQYF.

This clonotype came up many times. The rearrangement links TRBV5-1 to TRBJ2-2; 7 nucleotides agree with TRBD2. The CDR3 extends over 15 amino acids. CDR1 is SGHRS, CDR2 YFSETQ, per germline. V trimming: 0 bases; J trimming: 3 bases; junction bases outside the gene matches: 2. The CDR3, as DNA: TGCGCCAGCAGCTTGGCAGCGGGACACACCGGGGAGCTGTTTTTT. It yields the protein CASSLAAGHTGELFF.

This clonotype was counted ten times or more. This chain joins TRBV6-2 or TRBV6-3 and TRBJ2-7; possibly TRBD2 for D (6 bases). Germline V lookup: CDR1 MNHEY, CDR2 SVGEGT. V was shortened by 6 bases and J by 5 bases, with 14 bases between the two germline ends. The CDR3 sequence is 13 residues long. The CDR3 spells CASSLRGWDEQYV. CDR3 sequence (DNA): TGTGCCAGCAGCCTGCGGGGTTGGGACGAGCAGTACGTC.

In its sample, this clonotype was seen many times. The chain carries TRBV5-1 and TRBJ2-2; 7 bases are shared with TRBD2. Trimming removed 4 bases from V and 4 bases from J; junction bases left unmatched: 16. From germline, CDR1 is SGHRS and CDR2 YFSETQ. CDR3 length: 18 amino acids. CDR3 sequence reads: CASSRTTGTIAGTGELFF. CDR3 coding DNA: TGCGCCAGCAGCAGAACCACCGGGACTATAGCAGGCACCGGGGAGCTGTTTTTT.

This clonotype occurred many times. This chain links TRBV5-1 with TRBJ1-4; D perhaps matches TRBD1 (5 bases). Germline values: CDR1 SGHRS, CDR2 YFSETQ. Trimming left V 4 bases short and J 8 bases short, with 15 bases between. CDR3 length: 14 amino acids. The CDR3 protein is CASSPRGGEEKLFF. The CDR3 nucleotides read TGCGCCAGCAGCCCCCGGGGGGGGGAAGAAAAACTGTTTTTT.

There are many counts of this clonotype. The chain couples TRBV2 to TRBJ2-3; D is tentatively TRBD1 or TRBD2 (5 bases each). CDR3 length equals 15 residues. V gave up 5 bases and J gave up 0 bases, with 12 bases separating them. Germline loops: CDR1 SNHLY, CDR2 FYNNEI. CDR3 loop: CASSPGTGSTDTQYF. CDR3 in DNA: TGTGCCAGCAGTCCCGGGACCGGAAGCACAGATACGCAGTATTTT.

This clonotype occurred many times. The rearrangement joins TRBV20-1 to TRBJ1-3, with D unclear. The ends were cut back, 3 bases at V and 4 bases at J, with 7 bases in the middle. The length of the CDR3 is 12 residues. Germline CDR1 reads DFQATT; CDR2 reads SNEGSKA (reference sequence). This CDR3 is CSARTVGNTIYF. The CDR3 DNA sequence: TGCAGTGCTAGGACGGTGGGAAACACCATATATTTT.

This clonotype was observed many times. V and J are TRBV5-1 and TRBJ1-2; tentatively, D is TRBD1 (6 bases). Between the trimmed V and J ends, which lost 4 bases and 8 bases, there was a span of 21 bases. CDR3 length: 15 residues. From germline, CDR1 is SGHRS and CDR2 YFSETQ. The CDR3 DNA reads as TGCGCCAGCAGCCCCGAACAGGGAATGTCGGAGGGCTACACCTTC. Amino acid sequence: CASSPEQGMSEGYTF.